The rows below give T cell receptor beta chains drawn from one sample of a study of glioma-infiltrating T cells. TCRdb re-derived calls from the multiplex PCR reads in MiXCR, one entry per CDR3 protein. The data show around 93,000 distinct CDR3 sequences, roughly 37% seen once. The specimen was glioma tissue, nonneoplastic brain tissue, or PBMCs (not recorded which). These receptors originate from a human donor with low-grade glioma or glioblastoma, undergoing nonglioma brain surgery, or in good health (not recorded which). Each CDR3 is given with its conserved first and last residue. D genes are given only for firm matches. Size is stated for part of the rows, as once, few or many counts, or as a class when the clone is expanded.

V	D	length	J	size	DNA	CDR3
TRBV14	-	17	TRBJ1-1	many	TGTGCCAGCAGCCGTCGCAACAGGGTTGATGTATGTCCTGAAGCTTTCTTT	CASSRRNRVDVCPEAFF
TRBV3-1	TRBD1	20	TRBJ2-2	-	TGTGCCAGCAGCCCTCGAAGACAGGGTTTAATAGGGTCGAACACCGGGGAGCTGTTTTTT	CASSPRRQGLIGSNTGELFF
TRBV11-2	-	15	TRBJ2-5	many	TGTGCCAGCAGCTTAGATTCCGCAGGGGGGGAGACCCAGTACTTC	CASSLDSAGGETQYF
TRBV9	TRBD2	13	TRBJ2-7	many	TGTGCCAGCAGCGAGGGGAGGGCCTACGAGCAGTACTTC	CASSEGRAYEQYF
TRBV6-2/TRBV6-3	TRBD1	16	TRBJ1-3	-	TGCGCCAGCAGGGCAGGACAGGGGATTTCTGGAAACACCATATATTTT	CASRAGQGISGNTIYF
TRBV15	-	13	TRBJ2-5	once	TGTGCCACCAGCAGGGGCTTACAAGAGACCCAGTACTTC	CATSRGLQETQYF
TRBV2	TRBD2	14	TRBJ2-7	many	TGTGCCAGCAAGATAGCGGGAGTAAGCTACGAGCAGTACTTC	CASKIAGVSYEQYF
TRBV7-3	TRBD1	15	TRBJ2-1	many	TGTGCCAGCAGCTTAAACAGGGGGCAACGCAATGAGCAGTTCTTC	CASSLNRGQRNEQFF
TRBV12-3/TRBV12-4	TRBD1	15	TRBJ1-2	many	TGTGCCAGCAGTCCCCGGACAGGGGGTCTCTATGGCTACACCTTC	CASSPRTGGLYGYTF
TRBV7-3	-	15	TRBJ2-3	many	TGTGCCAGCAGCTTAAGTCCTAGCGCCACAGATACGCAGTATTTT	CASSLSPSATDTQYF
TRBV10-3	-	17	TRBJ1-4	many	TGTGCCATCAGTGAAACGGACGGCTCCCCACGAGGTGAAAAACTGTTTTTT	CAISETDGSPRGEKLFF
TRBV3-1	-	16	TRBJ1-2	many	TGTGCCAGCAGCCAAGGCCCGACAGGTATCCAGTATGGCTACACCTTC	CASSQGPTGIQYGYTF
TRBV4-1	TRBD2	17	TRBJ2-3	-	TGCGCCAGCAGCCAGAGCGGGAGGGCCCGGGGCTCAGATACGCAGTATTTT	CASSQSGRARGSDTQYF
TRBV12-3/TRBV12-4	TRBD1	16	TRBJ2-1	many	TGTGCCAGCAGCCCAACAGGGGGCGGGTTAAACAATGAGCAGTTCTTC	CASSPTGGGLNNEQFF
TRBV12-3/TRBV12-4	-	14	TRBJ1-3	once	TGTGCCAGCAGCTTCTCAGGGGCTGGAAACACCACATATTTT	CASSFSGAGNTTYF
TRBV16	TRBD1	14	TRBJ1-1	many	TGTGCCAGCAGCCGGCGGGACAGCAACACTGAAGCTTTCTTT	CASSRRDSNTEAFF
TRBV12-5	-	12	TRBJ2-5	many	TGTGCTAGTGGGGGGATGACAGAGACCCAGTACTTC	CASGGMTETQYF
TRBV19	TRBD1	14	TRBJ2-1	-	TGTGTCAGTAGTCGGGACAGGGGGGGTGATGAGCAGTTCTTC	CVSSRDRGGDEQFF
TRBV6-5	-	12	TRBJ2-2	-	TGTGCCAGCGGCTCTACCACCGGGGAGCTGTTTTTT	CASGSTTGELFF
TRBV15	-	15	TRBJ1-2	-	TGTGCCACCAACAGAGACCGGGGAGGGAACTATGGCTACACCTTC	CATNRDRGGNYGYTF
TRBV19	TRBD1	16	TRBJ1-4	many	TGTGCCAGTAGTATACAGGGGGCTGGGGCGAATGAAAAACTGTTTTTT	CASSIQGAGANEKLFF
TRBV18	-	14	TRBJ1-1	many	TGTGCCAGCTCACCACCGGACGGCAAGTCTGGAGCTTTCTTT	CASSPPDGKSGAFF
TRBV15	-	12	TRBJ1-5	many	TGTGCCACCAGCAGAGCTTTGGAGCCCCAGCATTTT	CATSRALEPQHF
TRBV9	-	14	TRBJ2-1	-	TGTGCCAGCAGCTTATCAAGCTCCTACAATGGGCAGTTCTTC	CASSLSSSYNGQFF
TRBV12-3/TRBV12-4	TRBD2	14	TRBJ2-1	few	TGTGCCAGCAGCCTTAGCGGGAATGGGAATGAGCAGTTCTTC	CASSLSGNGNEQFF
TRBV12-3/TRBV12-4	-	15	TRBJ2-5	-	TGTGCCAGCAGTTGGTCGGTAGAGTCCCAAGAGACCCAGTACTTC	CASSWSVESQETQYF
TRBV6-1	-	15	TRBJ1-2	many	TGTGCCAGCAGTGGTGCGGACCAGTTCCAACGGGGCTACACCTTC	CASSGADQFQRGYTF
TRBV24-1	-	14	TRBJ1-2	many	TGTGCCACCAGTGAAGTCGGCCTTAACTATGGCTACACCTTC	CATSEVGLNYGYTF
TRBV20-1	-	15	TRBJ2-3	many	TGCAGTGCTAGGGACCCCTCACTACTCCCGGATACGCAGTATTTT	CSARDPSLLPDTQYF
TRBV11-1	-	14	TRBJ1-1	many	TGTGCCAGCAGCCCATACAGGACGAACACTGAAGCTTTCTTT	CASSPYRTNTEAFF
TRBV4-3	-	13	TRBJ1-1	many	TGCGCCAGCAGCCAAGATTTAAACAGGGAAGCTTTCTTT	CASSQDLNREAFF
TRBV5-1	TRBD1	13	TRBJ1-1	-	TGCGCCAGCTCCGACAGGGGGAGCACTGAAGCTTTCTTT	CASSDRGSTEAFF
TRBV20-1	TRBD2	12	TRBJ2-7	-	TGCAGTTATATAGCGGGGTCCTACGAGCAGTACTTC	CSYIAGSYEQYF
TRBV29-1	-	10	TRBJ1-1	many	TGCAGCTCCGGGACAAACGAAGCTTTCTTT	CSSGTNEAFF
TRBV12-3/TRBV12-4	-	13	TRBJ2-1	many	TGTGCCAGCAGTGGGGACCAACGGGGTGAGCAGTTCTTC	CASSGDQRGEQFF
TRBV7-3	-	14	TRBJ2-5	-	TGTGCCAGCTCCGCGCGGGACTCTTGGAGAGACCAGTACTTC	CASSARDSWRDQYF
TRBV3-1	-	15	TRBJ2-7	many	TGTGCCAGCAGCCAGGGTACAGGGAAGTCCTACGAGCAGTACTTC	CASSQGTGKSYEQYF
TRBV15	TRBD1	15	TRBJ2-7	many	TGTGCCACCAGCAGAGATGGGGACAGCCCTCAAGAGCAGTACTTC	CATSRDGDSPQEQYF
TRBV7-2	-	15	TRBJ1-6	many	TGTGCCAGCAGCTTACGGAGCTCCTATAATTCACCCCTCCACTTT	CASSLRSSYNSPLHF
TRBV7-2	-	16	TRBJ2-1	many	TGTGCCAGCAGCTTAGCGCCTGGGGGCCCCTACAATGAGCAGTTCTTC	CASSLAPGGPYNEQFF
TRBV27	-	16	TRBJ2-1	-	TGTGCCAGCAGTTTCTTAGTTGGGGGCTGCTACAATGAGCAGTTCTTC	CASSFLVGGCYNEQFF
TRBV6-2/TRBV6-3	-	20	TRBJ1-1	-	-	CASSFYICSASHLANTEAFF
TRBV3-1	-	16	TRBJ2-5	many	TGTGCCAGCAGCCAAGTAATGCCGGGGGCGCGGGAGACCCAGTACTTC	CASSQVMPGARETQYF
TRBV6-2/TRBV6-3	-	12	TRBJ2-2	-	TGTGCCAGCAGTCGCGCCTCCGGGGAGCTGTTTTTT	CASSRASGELFF
TRBV6-2/TRBV6-3	TRBD1	15	TRBJ1-6	-	TGTGCCAGCGGAAGTGGGCAGGGGGCCGGGTCACACCTCCACTTT	CASGSGQGAGSHLHF
TRBV7-3	-	15	TRBJ2-1	many	TGTGCCAGCAGCTTAGGGATGCAGGGGATTAATGAGCAGTTCTTC	CASSLGMQGINEQFF
TRBV29-1	TRBD1	13	TRBJ1-2	-	TGCAGCGTTGAGGTGGACAGGGGCAATGGCTACACCTTC	CSVEVDRGNGYTF
TRBV7-6	-	17	TRBJ1-5	many	TGTGCCAGCAGCCTAAGGAGCGGACAGACTAGCAATCAGCCCCAGCATTTT	CASSLRSGQTSNQPQHF
TRBV6-2/TRBV6-3	TRBD2	15	TRBJ2-3	many	TGTGCCAGCAGTAGGACTAGCGGGGGTGGAGATACGCAGTATTTT	CASSRTSGGGDTQYF